This T cell receptor (beta chain) was recorded in a study of lymphopenia after photon versus proton radiotherapy. Overall study findings and caveats: Under photons, naive T cells and diversity fell while effector/memory populations rose.

TCRdb's table, derived via immunoSEQ multiplex PCR, lists solely in-frame clones and lacks some. Counted here are more than 15,000 clones, roughly nine tenths occurring once; the ten biggest clones make up 50% to 60%. In germline, CDR1 is SNHLY, CDR2 FYNNEI. The CDR3 length is 17 residues. The trim removed 5 bases at V and 4 bases at J, leaving 9 bases unmatched. Concerning this clone: The antigen remains unidentified.

Here the sequenced sample was peripheral blood, taken from a patient treated with proton-based radiotherapy. J is TRBJ2-2 and V is TRBV2; 11 bases are shared with TRBD2. The TCR originated in a woman aged 55-70 years with cholangiocarcinoma. Some clones in this sample may be carry-over from other donors' samples. The CDR3 spells CASSSRGTSGSTGELFF. Here the CDR3 DNA reads TGTGCCAGCAGTTCGCGAGGGACTAGCGGATCCACCGGGGAGCTGTTTTTT.